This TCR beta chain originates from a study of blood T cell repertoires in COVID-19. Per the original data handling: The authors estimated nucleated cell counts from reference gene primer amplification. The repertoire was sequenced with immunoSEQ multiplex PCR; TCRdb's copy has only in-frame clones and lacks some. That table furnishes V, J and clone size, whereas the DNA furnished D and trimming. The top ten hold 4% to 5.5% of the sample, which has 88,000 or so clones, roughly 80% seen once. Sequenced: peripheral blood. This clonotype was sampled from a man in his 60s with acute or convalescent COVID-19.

The CDR3 DNA sequence: TGTGCCAGCAGCCCGGGGACAGACAGGCCTGCTTTCTTT. This translates into CASSPGTDRPAFF. The V call is TRBV7-3, the J call TRBJ1-1; 7 bases align to TRBD1. Germline loops: CDR1 SGHTA, CDR2 FQGTGA. This CDR3 spans 13 amino acids. Germline trimming cut 5 bases from V and 11 bases from J; bases unmatched to any gene: 11.